Each of the 27 T cell receptor beta chains below was sequenced from the same sample in a study of blood T cell repertoires in COVID-19. Assay: immunoSEQ multiplex PCR; the TCRdb copy retains only in-frame clones and omits some. The data hold 170,000 or so clones, with more than 85% observed a single time. The sample consisted of peripheral blood. The receptors shown here come from a man aged 35 to 55 with active or convalescent COVID-19.

V is TRBV19 and J is TRBJ1-2; a possible D gene is TRBD1 (5 bases). The CDR3 totals 14 residues. The V gene lost 7 bases and the J gene lost 3 bases, with 15 bases spanning the gap. CDR1 and CDR2 (germline): LNHDA, SQIVND (reference sequence). CDR3 DNA sequence: TGTGCCAGTAAAGGGGCGGGGGATCACTATGGCTACACCTTC. Encoded protein: CASKGAGDHYGYTF.

The chain uses TRBV29-1 and TRBJ1-1, with 12 bases lining up with TRBD1. Germline lookup yields CDR1 SQVTM and CDR2 ANQGSEA. V trimming: 0 bases; J trimming: 5 bases; junction bases outside the gene matches: 7. The CDR3 length is 16 residues. CDR3 loop: CSVEDQGQGAGTEAFF. The DNA of the CDR3 is TGCAGCGTTGAAGATCAGGGACAGGGGGCAGGGACTGAAGCTTTCTTT.

The chain carries TRBV7-2 and TRBJ2-2, with TRBD1 identical over 9 bases. Germline values: CDR1 SGHTA, CDR2 FQGNSA. This CDR3 contains 16 residues. V lost 2 bases, J lost 4 bases, and 5 bases stayed unmatched. CDR3 protein: CASSLWDRVSTGELFF. DNA of the CDR3: TGTGCCAGCAGCTTATGGGACAGGGTTTCCACCGGGGAGCTGTTTTTT.

The chain carries TRBV19 and TRBJ1-5; D may be TRBD1 (5 bases). V lost 5 bases to trimming and J lost 5 bases, with 16 bases between them. The CDR3 contains 15 residues. Germline V gene sequence: CDR1 LNHDA, CDR2 SQIVND (reference sequence). Here the CDR3 reads CASSLMGDFYQPQHF. The CDR3 DNA follows: TGTGCCAGTAGTCTCATGGGGGACTTCTATCAGCCCCAGCATTTT. Full variable domain (remainder filled in from reference TRBV19 and TRBJ1-5): DGGITQSPKYLFRKEGQNVTLSCEQNLNHDAMYWYRQDPGQGLRLIYYSQIVNDFQKGDIAEGYSVSREKKESFPLTVTSAQKNPTAFYLCASSLMGDFYQPQHFGDGTRLSIL.

The V and J genes are TRBV7-8 and TRBJ1-2, with 7 bases matching TRBD1. Germline trimming cut 3 bases from V and 2 bases from J; bases unmatched to any gene: 6. The CDR3 extends over 15 amino acids. Germline V CDR1 and CDR2: SGHVS, FQNEAQ. The CDR3, as DNA: TGTGCCAGCAGCTTTGAAAGGGGGCGCAACTATGGCTACACCTTC. Its translation is CASSFERGRNYGYTF.

The rearrangement joins TRBV6-2 or TRBV6-3 to TRBJ1-1, with 8 bases fitting TRBD1. The CDR3 spans 17 residues. The V and J ends lost 4 bases and 0 bases, in that order; junction bases with no gene match: 10. Germline lookup yields CDR1 MNHEY and CDR2 SVGEGT. This chain's CDR3 is CASSFRTGTLVNTEAFF. The DNA of the CDR3 is TGTGCCAGCAGTTTCCGGACAGGGACTTTGGTGAACACTGAAGCTTTCTTT.

On this clone: The junction departs from the called germline gene at one end, perhaps through a read error. In the same sample, other DNA sequences code for this CDR3. This chain links TRBV5-6 with TRBJ2-7; D is unclear. The CDR3 has 14 amino acids. CDR1 and CDR2 from the germline V gene are SGHDT and YYEEEE. As DNA, the CDR3 is TGTGCCAGTAGCTTGATTTCCGTCTCGTACGAGCAGTACTTC. It is translated as CASSLISVSYEQYF.

The V call is TRBV6-5, the J call TRBJ1-1; TRBD1 is a possible D gene (6 bases). This CDR3 has 15 amino acids. V shed 6 bases and J shed 5 bases, with 19 bases lying between them. Germline CDR1 reads MNHEY; CDR2 reads SVGAGI. For the CDR3, the DNA is TGTGCCAGCAGCCAATCGGGACATATAAGAACTGAAGCTTTCTTT. Amino acids: CASSQSGHIRTEAFF.

V is TRBV28 and J is TRBJ1-1; D is perhaps TRBD1 (6 bases). Germline-derived CDR1 and CDR2 are MDHEN and SYDVKM. This CDR3 contains 13 residues. Deletions cut 6 bases from V and 7 bases from J, with 15 bases between. The CDR3 DNA is TGTGCCAGCAGATTGACAGGTGGGATTGAAGCTTTCTTT. Translated, it gives CASRLTGGIEAFF.

The chain couples TRBV27 to TRBJ1-5; 7 bases are a match to TRBD1. This CDR3 is built from 15 residues. The germline CDR1 and CDR2 sequences are MNHEY and SMNVEV (reference sequence). With 6 bases clipped from V and 5 bases from J, the junction kept 10 bases outside the gene matches. The CDR3 sequence: CASSPDRARDQPQHF. In DNA, the CDR3 is TGTGCCAGCAGCCCTGACAGGGCTAGGGATCAGCCCCAGCATTTT.

The genes are TRBV7-6 and TRBJ1-1; a possible D gene is TRBD1 (6 bases). The CDR3 has 11 residues. Germline-derived CDR1 and CDR2 are SGHVS and FNYEAQ. The V gene lost 3 bases and the J gene lost 8 bases, with 7 bases spanning the gap. The CDR3 here is CASSFGTEAFF. The CDR3 DNA reads TGTGCCAGCAGCTTTGGGACAGAAGCTTTCTTT. The variable domain in full, with the rest retrieved from reference TRBV7-6 and TRBJ1-1, is GAGVSQSPRYKVTKRGQDVALRCDPISGHVSLYWYRQALGQGPEFLTYFNYEAQQDKSGLPNDRFSAERPEGSISTLTIQRTEQRDSAMYRCASSFGTEAFFGQGTRLTVV.

This sequence joins TRBV6-5 and TRBJ2-7, with 8 bases matching TRBD1. V shed 6 bases, J shed 0 bases, and the junction held 7 bases outside the gene matches. From germline, CDR1 is MNHEY and CDR2 SVGAGI. There are 15 residues in the CDR3. Written as DNA, the CDR3 is TGTGCCAGCAGCGCCGACAGGGGCCACTCCTACGAGCAGTACTTC. Its translation is CASSADRGHSYEQYF.

The chain is built from TRBV30 and TRBJ2-5, with 7 positions matching TRBD2. The CDR3 is 15 residues long. Losses at the gene ends were 2 bases for V and 6 bases for J; bases not matched to a gene: 12. Germline V gene data show CDR1 as GTSNPN and CDR2 as SVGIG (reference sequence). In DNA form, the CDR3 reads TGTGCCTGGAGTCCGGATTCGGGACTAAAAAAGACCCAGTACTTC. It specifies CAWSPDSGLKKTQYF.

Concerning this clone: This CDR3 is also generated by other DNA sequences in the sample. V is TRBV9 and J is TRBJ1-2, with TRBD1 matching over 8 bases. CDR3 length equals 13 residues. V lost 3 bases and J lost 5; bases outside the gene matches: 3. Germline V gene lookup returns CDR1 SGDLS and CDR2 YYNGEE. The CDR3, as DNA: TGTGCCAGCAGCGGGACAGGGCCTTATGGCTACACCTTC. Translating it yields CASSGTGPYGYTF.

CDR3 DNA: TGTGCCAGCAGTACGCGACAGGGGACCCCCTACGAGCAGTACTTC. Its translation is CASSTRQGTPYEQYF. The chain is built from TRBV6-6 and TRBJ2-7, with TRBD1 identical over 8 bases. The CDR3 is made up of 15 amino acids. Germline-derived CDR1 and CDR2 are MNHNY and SVGAGI (reference sequence). The ends lost 5 bases at V and 2 bases at J; junction bases unmatched: 8.

The V call is TRBV28, the J call TRBJ1-5; TRBD1 matches 9 bases. J was trimmed by 4 bases and V by 6 bases; bases with no gene match: 13. The CDR3 length is 17 residues. Germline CDR1 reads MDHEN; CDR2 reads SYDVKM. Here the CDR3 reads CASSSPGQGLTNQPQHF. The CDR3 DNA sequence: TGTGCCAGCAGCTCCCCCGGACAGGGGCTGACAAATCAGCCCCAGCATTTT.

The CDR3 loop reads CASQEVQSNYGYTF. The CDR3 region has the DNA TGTGCCAGCCAAGAAGTCCAGTCTAACTATGGCTACACCTTC. V gene TRBV11-2 combines with J gene TRBJ1-2; D remains unclear. In germline, CDR1 is SGHAT, CDR2 FQNNGV. Deletions cut 8 bases from V and 0 bases from J, with 13 bases between. This CDR3 is 14 amino acids long. Full variable domain (outside the CDR3, taken from reference TRBV11-2 and TRBJ1-2): EAGVAQSPRYKIIEKRQSVAFWCNPISGHATLYWYQQILGQGPKLLIQFQNNGVVDDSQLPKDRFSAERLKGVDSTLKIQPAKLEDSAVYLCASQEVQSNYGYTFGSGTRLTVV.

V is TRBV2 and J is TRBJ2-5; D unclear. Trimming took off 3 bases at V and 5 bases at J, with 4 bases between the two ends. Germline loops: CDR1 SNHLY, CDR2 FYNNEI. This CDR3 region has 11 residues. CDR3: CASSEQETQYF. CDR3 bases: TGTGCCAGCAGTGAGCAGGAGACCCAGTACTTC. Combining the CDR3 with reference TRBV2 and TRBJ2-5 gives the whole variable domain EPEVTQTPSHQVTQMGQEVILRCVPISNHLYFYWYRQILGQKVEFLVSFYNNEISEKSEIFDDQFSVERPDGSNFTLKIRSTKLEDSAMYFCASSEQETQYFGPGTRLLVL.

The V and J genes are TRBV11-2 and TRBJ2-7; tentative D call: TRBD2 (5 bases). V dropped 6 bases and J dropped 7 bases, with 19 bases sitting between them. CDR1 SGHAT and CDR2 FQNNGV come from the germline V gene. The CDR3 runs to 14 residues. CDR3 nucleotides: TGTGCCAGCAGTTTAAGGACTGCCCACTGGGAGCAGTACTTC. Translation: CASSLRTAHWEQYF. Full variable domain (rest looked up from reference TRBV11-2 and TRBJ2-7): EAGVAQSPRYKIIEKRQSVAFWCNPISGHATLYWYQQILGQGPKLLIQFQNNGVVDDSQLPKDRFSAERLKGVDSTLKIQPAKLEDSAVYLCASSLRTAHWEQYFGPGTRLTVT.

The rearrangement uses TRBV6-2 or TRBV6-3 and TRBJ2-1; D perhaps matches TRBD2 (5 bases). CDR3 length: 14 amino acids. CDR1 and CDR2 from the germline V gene are MNHEY and SVGEGT. V was pared by 6 bases and J by 8 bases, with 17 bases between. CDR3 region: CASSERDPLDEQFF. Here the CDR3 DNA reads TGTGCCAGCAGCGAACGGGATCCCCTAGATGAGCAGTTCTTC.

The chain employs TRBV25-1 and TRBJ1-2; the match to TRBD1 covers 8 bases. Germline trimming cut 10 bases from V and 8 bases from J; bases unmatched to any gene: 9. The CDR3 has 12 residues. The V gene's germline CDR1 is MGHDK and CDR2 SYGVNS. The CDR3 nucleotides read TGTGCCACCTCAGGGGGCGTGGAAGGCTACACCTTC. This encodes CATSGGVEGYTF.

The V and J genes are TRBV15 and TRBJ2-5, with 10 bases matching TRBD2. The J segment lost 3 bases and the V segment lost 0 bases, leaving 10 bases of the junction unmatched. CDR1 is LNHNV and CDR2 is YYDKDF in the germline V gene (reference sequence). The CDR3 length is 18 residues. The CDR3 nucleotides read TGTGCCACCAGCAGAGACCCGCAATGGCTAGCGGGGGAAGAGACCCAGTACTTC. It is translated as CATSRDPQWLAGEETQYF.

The gene calls are TRBV11-2 and TRBJ1-5, with D maybe TRBD1 (5 bases). Germline CDR1 reads SGHAT; CDR2 reads FQNNGV. V was pared by 1 base and J by 7 bases, with 11 bases between. There are 14 residues in the CDR3. CDR3 loop: CASSLVGARQPQHF. CDR3 coding DNA: TGTGCCAGCAGCTTAGTAGGGGCACGGCAGCCCCAGCATTTT.

V and J are TRBV18 and TRBJ1-5; TRBD1 is a possible D gene (5 bases). Germline V gene sequence: CDR1 KGHSH, CDR2 LQKENI. V was cut by 3 bases and J by 1 base, with 10 bases left in between. The CDR3 loop spans 15 amino acids. The chain's CDR3 is CASSPGGGSNQPQHF. Written as DNA, the CDR3 is TGTGCCAGCTCACCGGGGGGTGGCAGCAATCAGCCCCAGCATTTT.

The V gene is TRBV2, the J gene TRBJ2-2; 7 bases are a match to TRBD2. The junction had 6 bases not matched to a gene; V was cut back by 6 bases and J by 2 bases. The germline CDR1 and CDR2 sequences are SNHLY and FYNNEI. This CDR3 has 15 amino acids. The CDR3 sequence: CASRVAGANTGELFF. The CDR3 DNA is TGTGCCAGCAGAGTAGCGGGTGCCAACACCGGGGAGCTGTTTTTT.

Only one count was recorded for this clone. The chain uses TRBV28 and TRBJ1-5; TRBD1 aligns across 8 bases. V shed 1 base and J 3 bases; nucleotides not matched to a gene: 5. The CDR3 extends over 16 amino acids. Looked up from germline, CDR1 is MDHEN and CDR2 is SYDVKM. The CDR3 DNA reads TGTGCCAGCAGTTTATTGGCGGGACAGGTCAATCAGCCCCAGCATTTT. Amino acids: CASSLLAGQVNQPQHF.

DNA of the CDR3: TGTGCCTGGGGGACTGCGGGAAACACCATATATTTT. It encodes CAWGTAGNTIYF. The chain combines TRBV30 with TRBJ1-3, with D possibly TRBD1 on 5 matching bases. CDR1 is GTSNPN and CDR2 is SVGIG in the germline V gene (reference sequence). Trimming removed 5 bases at V and 4 bases at J, with 9 bases between. CDR3 size: 12 residues.